Shown below are 10 T cell receptor beta chains from a single sample sequenced in a study of graft-versus-host responses after intestinal transplantation. Data came from immunoSEQ multiplex PCR; TCRdb stores just in-frame clones and leaves some out. The data contain approximately 1,500 clones, about 83% of them singletons. The sequenced sample was PBMCs, obtained about 33 days after intestinal transplant. These receptors were collected from a human patient who received an intestinal transplant, so some T cells may come from the graft donor.

The chain uses TRBV9 and TRBJ2-1; TRBD2 is a possible D gene (6 bases). V lost 4 bases and J 5 bases, leaving 16 bases between the germline ends. Germline values: CDR1 SGDLS, CDR2 YYNGEE. The CDR3 sequence is 15 residues long. The chain's CDR3 is CASSPYYAGNNEQFF. The CDR3, as DNA: TGTGCCAGCAGCCCCTATTACGCGGGAAACAATGAGCAGTTCTTC.

The V and J genes are TRBV27 and TRBJ2-7; weak D call: TRBD2 (5 bases). The germline CDR1 and CDR2 sequences are MNHEY and SMNVEV (reference sequence). The CDR3 length is 16 residues. Trimming left V 2 bases short and J 3 bases short, with 17 bases between. CDR3 in DNA: TGTGCCAGCAGTTTAACCCCTGGACTGGCGCTCTACGAGCAGTACTTC. As protein: CASSLTPGLALYEQYF.

The chain combines TRBV2 with TRBJ2-1; D unclear. Between the trimmed V and J ends, which lost 6 bases and 8 bases, there was a span of 14 bases. The CDR3 has 13 residues. Germline V lookup: CDR1 SNHLY, CDR2 FYNNEI. This CDR3 reads CASRAPEVDEQFF. CDR3 in DNA: TGTGCCAGCAGAGCCCCCGAGGTGGATGAGCAGTTCTTC.

As regards this clone: Because it lacks the conserved phenylalanine or tryptophan at the end, this CDR3 is likely a read error. V usage is TRBV11-1 and J usage is TRBJ1-2; D might be TRBD1 (5 bases). Germline lookup yields CDR1 SGHAT and CDR2 FQDESV (reference sequence). V lost 4 bases and J lost 4, with 22 bases in between. The CDR3 has 17 amino acids. CDR3 DNA sequence: TGTGCCAGCAGCTGGGACCATAAGGCTGGAAAGATCTATGGCTACACCCTC. Translating it yields CASSWDHKAGKIYGYTL.

The J gene is TRBJ2-4, the V gene TRBV28, with a weak D call TRBD2 (8 bases). The CDR3 loop spans 18 amino acids. The ends were cut back, 11 bases at V and 0 bases at J, with 26 bases in the middle. Germline V gene data show CDR1 as MDHEN and CDR2 as SYDVKM. The CDR3, as DNA: TGTGCCCGCACCGGGAGGGGCAGGGGGGGGTTAGCCAAAAACATTCAGTACTTC. Protein sequence: CARTGRGRGGLAKNIQYF.

J is TRBJ2-2 and V is TRBV6-4; D might be TRBD2 (6 bases). Germline CDR1 MRHNA, CDR2 SNTAGT. This CDR3 spans 14 amino acids. V lost 4 bases and J 3 bases, leaving 9 bases between the germline ends. The DNA for the CDR3 is TGTGCCAGCAGTGCGGGAGAGGACACCGGGGAGCTGTTTTTT. Its protein product is CASSAGEDTGELFF.

The chain uses TRBV11-3 and TRBJ1-4; a possible D gene is TRBD1 (6 bases). The CDR3 spans 11 residues. Looked up from germline, CDR1 is SGHNT and CDR2 is YENEEA. V lost 4 bases, J lost 12 bases, and 9 bases lay in between. The DNA for the CDR3 is TGTGCCAGCAGCTCACAGGGAGAACTGTTTTTT. Encoded protein: CASSSQGELFF.

The chain is built from TRBV6-4 and TRBJ2-3, with 11 positions matching TRBD2. With V trimmed by 6 bases and J by 2 bases, 4 bases remained unmatched. Germline values: CDR1 MRHNA, CDR2 SNTAGT. The CDR3 consists of 15 residues. CDR3 residues: CASSLTSGITDTQYF. DNA of the CDR3: TGTGCCAGCAGCCTGACTAGCGGGATCACAGATACGCAGTATTTT.

The rearrangement uses TRBV5-1 and TRBJ2-1; D possibly corresponds to TRBD1 (6 bases). Between the trimmed V and J ends, which lost 1 base and 8 bases, there was a span of 16 bases. Per the germline V gene, CDR1 is SGHRS and CDR2 is YFSETQ. This CDR3 spans 15 amino acids. The CDR3 region has the DNA TGCGCCAGCAGCTTGACCCTACAGGGATGGGATGAGCAGTTCTTC. Translated, it gives CASSLTLQGWDEQFF.

Concerning this clone: Sequence at one end of the junction differs from germline and may be a read error. The V and J genes are TRBV4-1 and TRBJ2-1; 11 bases are shared with TRBD2. The V gene's germline CDR1 is MGHRA and CDR2 YSYEKL. The CDR3 totals 15 residues. CDR3 bases: TGTGCCAGCAGCCAAGATAGCGGGGGGGCCAATGAGCAGTTCTTC. Its protein product is CASSQDSGGANEQFF.